This T cell receptor beta chain was captured in a study of CD8 T cells in Susac syndrome. The study sequenced TCR beta in blood CD8+ and CD4+ T cells. The multiple sclerosis control group consisted of treatment-naive patients whose relapsing-remitting disease, which was either stable or active, fulfilled revised McDonald criteria. CDR1 and CDR2 (germline): SNHLY, FYNNEI. The CDR3 has 16 amino acids. With 5 bases clipped from V and 4 bases from J, the junction kept 11 bases outside the gene matches. Reverse transcription of 0.5 to 1 ug RNA was performed with random hexamers. TCR beta CDR3 was amplified by immunoSEQ multiplex PCR. This amplification extended across 54 Vbeta and 13 Jbeta segments. TCRdb reprocessed the immunoSEQ multiplex PCR reads with MiXCR, giving one entry per CDR3 protein. The sample has some 120,000 distinct CDR3 sequences, 94% seen once; the top ten hold around 0.13%.

This clonotype was obtained from a human donor with multiple sclerosis. The specimen sequenced was CD4+ T cells from PBMCs. V is TRBV2 and J is TRBJ2-1; TRBD1 matches 7 bases. CDR3 amino acids: CASSSLTGRTYNEQFF. In nucleotides, the CDR3 is TGTGCCAGCAGTAGTTTGACAGGGCGAACATACAATGAGCAGTTCTTC.